Given below is one TCR beta chain in context. The antigen remains unidentified. Assay used: immunoSEQ multiplex PCR; TCRdb lists only in-frame clones, some missing. The sample records tens of thousands of clones, around 82% being singletons. The time point was: week 47, end of study. In the vaccine, a single dose held 300 ug of the mutant IDH1 20-mer peptide, along with topical imiquimod. Patients carried new grade 3 or 4 IDH1-mutant astrocytomas lacking nuclear ATRX. These data come from a study of a mutant IDH1 vaccine in newly diagnosed glioma. Study as a whole: The start of vaccination came 4-6 weeks after radiotherapy alone, or with temozolomide cycles. Therapy received beforehand was radiotherapy, temozolomide, or both, with most patients given both.

The clonotype was recovered from a man between 18 and 29 years old with glioma. Some clones in this sample may be carry-over from other donors' samples. The sequencing used PBMCs, collected from a glioma patient whose treatment included an IDH1 peptide vaccine.

The CDR3 nucleotides are TGTGCCAGCAGCTTGGGGGGGAGCGGTGAAAAACTGTTTTTT. It yields the protein CASSLGGSGEKLFF. The chain combines TRBV5-4 with TRBJ1-4; TRBD1 is a possible D gene (5 bases). Germline values: CDR1 SGHNT, CDR2 YYREEE (reference sequence). This CDR3 has 14 residues. V shed 0 bases and J shed 7 bases, with 10 bases lying between them.